This TCR beta chain was retrieved from a study of cytomegalovirus exposure and HLA in healthy donors. Whole-study context: The 666 first-cohort repertoires shared a platform with the 110 or so validation repertoires, as reported in a later analysis. The study, taken as a whole, reports: The study listed 164 cytomegalovirus-associated TCR beta chains. For cytomegalovirus status, the classifier reportedly gave diagnoses with high specificity and sensitivity. Subsequent analysis of the 120 or so validation repertoires found a tendency for first-cohort TCR clusters to co-occur.

Germline V gene data show CDR1 as LNHNV and CDR2 as YYDKDF (reference sequence). The CDR3 runs 15 residues. With 4 bases clipped from V and 1 base from J, the junction kept 4 bases outside the gene matches. In the case of this clone: Its matching antigen is unknown.

Clones were sequenced by immunoSEQ multiplex PCR, and TCRdb holds only the in-frame ones, with some missing. This sample has roughly 150,000 clones, with roughly 89% found just once. This chain connects TRBV15 to TRBJ2-7; 10 bases agree with TRBD1. The TCR originated in a woman aged 18-29 years in good health and CMV-seropositive. Input material: PBMCs. In nucleotides, the CDR3 is TGTGCCACCAGCAATGACAGGGGGCTGTCCTACGAGCAGTACTTC. Residues: CATSNDRGLSYEQYF.